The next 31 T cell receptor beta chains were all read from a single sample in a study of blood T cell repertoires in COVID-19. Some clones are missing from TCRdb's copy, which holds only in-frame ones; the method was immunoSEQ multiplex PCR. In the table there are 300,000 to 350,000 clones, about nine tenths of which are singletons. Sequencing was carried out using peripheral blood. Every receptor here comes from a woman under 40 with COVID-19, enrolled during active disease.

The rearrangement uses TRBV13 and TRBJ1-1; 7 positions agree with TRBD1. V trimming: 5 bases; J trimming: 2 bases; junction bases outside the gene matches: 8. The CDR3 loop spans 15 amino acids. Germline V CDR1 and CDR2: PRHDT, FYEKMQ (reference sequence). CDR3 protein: CASSPRGQTNTEAFF. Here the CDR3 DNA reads TGTGCCAGCAGCCCCCGGGGACAGACTAACACTGAAGCTTTCTTT.

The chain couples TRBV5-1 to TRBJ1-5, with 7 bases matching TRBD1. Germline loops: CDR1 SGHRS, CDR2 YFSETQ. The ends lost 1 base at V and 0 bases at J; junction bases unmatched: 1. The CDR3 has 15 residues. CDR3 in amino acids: CASSLTGASNQPQHF. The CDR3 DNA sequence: TGCGCCAGCAGCTTGACAGGGGCTAGCAATCAGCCCCAGCATTTT.

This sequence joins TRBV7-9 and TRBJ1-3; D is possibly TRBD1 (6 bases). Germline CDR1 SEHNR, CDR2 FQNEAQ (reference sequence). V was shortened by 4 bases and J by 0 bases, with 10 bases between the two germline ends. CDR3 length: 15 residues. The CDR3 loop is CASSSSGASGNTIYF. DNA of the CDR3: TGTGCCAGCAGCTCATCAGGGGCCTCTGGAAACACCATATATTTT.

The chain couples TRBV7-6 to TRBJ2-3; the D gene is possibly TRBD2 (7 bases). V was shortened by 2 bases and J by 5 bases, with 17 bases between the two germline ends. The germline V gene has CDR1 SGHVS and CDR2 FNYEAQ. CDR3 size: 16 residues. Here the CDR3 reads CASSLMGGGAKDTQYF. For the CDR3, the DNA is TGTGCCAGCAGCTTAATGGGGGGGGGCGCAAAAGATACGCAGTATTTT.

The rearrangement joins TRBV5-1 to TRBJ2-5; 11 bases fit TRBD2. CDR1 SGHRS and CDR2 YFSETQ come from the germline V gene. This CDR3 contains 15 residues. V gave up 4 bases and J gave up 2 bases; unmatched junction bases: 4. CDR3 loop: CASSPGTSGQETQYF. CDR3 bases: TGCGCCAGCAGCCCCGGGACTAGCGGACAAGAGACCCAGTACTTC.

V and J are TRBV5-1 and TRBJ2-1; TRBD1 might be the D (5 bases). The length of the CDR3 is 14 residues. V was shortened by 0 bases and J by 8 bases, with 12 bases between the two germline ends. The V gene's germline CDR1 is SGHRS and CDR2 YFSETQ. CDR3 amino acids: CASSLVQGPDEQFF. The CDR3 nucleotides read TGCGCCAGCAGCTTGGTCCAGGGTCCCGATGAGCAGTTCTTC.

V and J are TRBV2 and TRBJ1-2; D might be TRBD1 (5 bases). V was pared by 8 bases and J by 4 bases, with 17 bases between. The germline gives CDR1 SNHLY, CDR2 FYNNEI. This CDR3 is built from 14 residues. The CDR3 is CASLIEAGSYGYTF. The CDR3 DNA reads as TGTGCCAGCCTCATCGAGGCAGGGTCCTATGGCTACACCTTC.

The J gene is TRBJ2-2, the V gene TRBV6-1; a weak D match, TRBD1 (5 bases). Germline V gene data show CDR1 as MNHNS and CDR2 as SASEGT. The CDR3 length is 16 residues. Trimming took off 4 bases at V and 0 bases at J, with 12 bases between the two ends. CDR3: CASSGYRRPNTGELFF. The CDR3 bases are TGTGCCAGCAGTGGGTACAGGCGCCCGAACACCGGGGAGCTGTTTTTT.

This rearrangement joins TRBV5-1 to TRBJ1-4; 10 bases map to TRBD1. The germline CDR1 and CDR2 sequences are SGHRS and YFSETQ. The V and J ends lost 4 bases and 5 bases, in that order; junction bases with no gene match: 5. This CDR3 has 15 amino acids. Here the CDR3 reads CASSRPGQGNEKLFF. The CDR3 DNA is TGCGCCAGCAGCCGTCCGGGACAGGGGAATGAAAAACTGTTTTTT.

CDR3 sequence: CAWSVLQGRSPLHF. The CDR3 DNA is TGTGCCTGGAGTGTACTTCAGGGAAGGTCACCCCTCCACTTT. J is TRBJ1-6 and V is TRBV30, with a possible D match to TRBD1 (5 bases). With 0 bases removed from V and 10 bases from J, the gap between germline ends came to 13 bases. Germline values: CDR1 GTSNPN, CDR2 SVGIG (reference sequence). The CDR3 is 14 residues long.

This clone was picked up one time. CDR3 nucleotide sequence: TGTGCCAGCACCAACGGGGGAGTCTACGAGCAGTACTTC. This sequence encodes CASTNGGVYEQYF. The J gene is TRBJ2-7, the V gene TRBV6-5; perhaps TRBD2 as D (6 bases). With 7 bases removed from V and 3 bases from J, the gap between germline ends came to 13 bases. The CDR3 loop spans 13 amino acids. Germline loops: CDR1 MNHEY, CDR2 SVGAGI.

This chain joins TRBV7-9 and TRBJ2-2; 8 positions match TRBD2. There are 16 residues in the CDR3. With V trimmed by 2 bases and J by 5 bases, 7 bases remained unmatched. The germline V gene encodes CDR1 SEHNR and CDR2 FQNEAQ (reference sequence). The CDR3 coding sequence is TGTGCCAGCAGCTTAACCGGCGGGAGGAGGACCGGGGAGCTGTTTTTT. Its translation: CASSLTGGRRTGELFF.

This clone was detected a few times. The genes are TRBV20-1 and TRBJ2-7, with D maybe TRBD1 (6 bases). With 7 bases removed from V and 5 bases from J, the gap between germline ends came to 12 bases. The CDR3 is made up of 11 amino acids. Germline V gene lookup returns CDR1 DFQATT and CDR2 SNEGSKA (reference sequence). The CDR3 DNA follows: TGCAGTGTCAGGGGAAACGACGAGCAGTACTTC. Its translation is CSVRGNDEQYF.

DNA of the CDR3: TGTGCCAGCAGCTTTAGTTTAGGGGCAGAGCAGTTCTTC. This codes for CASSFSLGAEQFF. The chain recombines TRBV7-9 with TRBJ2-1, with a tentative D call TRBD1 (5 bases). Germline V gene data show CDR1 as SEHNR and CDR2 as FQNEAQ (reference sequence). With 3 bases removed from V and 10 bases from J, the gap between germline ends came to 13 bases. The CDR3 covers 13 residues.

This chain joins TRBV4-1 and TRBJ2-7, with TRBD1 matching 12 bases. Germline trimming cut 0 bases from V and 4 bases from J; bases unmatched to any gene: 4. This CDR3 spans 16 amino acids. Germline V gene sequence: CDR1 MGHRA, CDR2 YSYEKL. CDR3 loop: CASSQDLGQGAYEQYF. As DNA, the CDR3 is TGCGCCAGCAGCCAAGATCTGGGACAGGGGGCTTACGAGCAGTACTTC.

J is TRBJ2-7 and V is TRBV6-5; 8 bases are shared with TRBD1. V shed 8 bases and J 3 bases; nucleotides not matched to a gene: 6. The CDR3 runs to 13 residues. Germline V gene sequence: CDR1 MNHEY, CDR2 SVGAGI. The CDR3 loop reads CASRRTGLYEQYF. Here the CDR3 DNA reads TGTGCCAGCCGCAGGACAGGGCTCTACGAGCAGTACTTC.

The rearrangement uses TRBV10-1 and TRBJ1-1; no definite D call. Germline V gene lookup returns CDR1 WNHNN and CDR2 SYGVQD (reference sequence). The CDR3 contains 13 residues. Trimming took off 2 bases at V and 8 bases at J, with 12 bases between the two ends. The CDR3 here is CASSEGSIPEAFF. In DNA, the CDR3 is TGCGCCAGCAGTGAGGGGAGCATTCCGGAAGCTTTCTTT.

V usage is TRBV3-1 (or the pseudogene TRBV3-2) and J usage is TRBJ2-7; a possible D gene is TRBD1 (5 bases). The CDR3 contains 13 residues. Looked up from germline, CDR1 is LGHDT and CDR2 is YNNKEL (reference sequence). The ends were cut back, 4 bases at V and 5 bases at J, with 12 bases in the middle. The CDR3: CASSPILGDEQYF. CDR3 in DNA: TGTGCCAGCAGCCCTATTCTAGGGGACGAGCAGTACTTC.

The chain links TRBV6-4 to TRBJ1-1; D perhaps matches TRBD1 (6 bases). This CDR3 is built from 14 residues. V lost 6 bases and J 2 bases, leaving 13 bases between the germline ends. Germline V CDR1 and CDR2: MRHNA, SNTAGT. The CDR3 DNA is TGTGCCAGCAGAGGAGGACAGACTAACACTGAAGCTTTCTTT. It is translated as CASRGGQTNTEAFF.

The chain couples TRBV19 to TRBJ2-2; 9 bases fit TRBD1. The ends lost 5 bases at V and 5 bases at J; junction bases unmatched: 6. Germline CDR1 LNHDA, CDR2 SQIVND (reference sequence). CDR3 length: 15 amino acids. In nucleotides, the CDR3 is TGTGCCAGTAGTGGGGGACAGGGATGGACCGGGGAGCTGTTTTTT. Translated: CASSGGQGWTGELFF.

The CDR3 is CASSLARTRSLTDTQYF. Here the CDR3 DNA reads TGTGCCAGCAGCTTAGCCCGAACTAGGTCCCTCACAGATACGCAGTATTTT. V usage is TRBV13 and J usage is TRBJ2-3, with a possible D match to TRBD2 (5 bases). The CDR3 is made up of 17 amino acids. Germline V gene lookup returns CDR1 PRHDT and CDR2 FYEKMQ (reference sequence). Trimming cost V 1 base and J 2 bases, with 16 bases left between them.

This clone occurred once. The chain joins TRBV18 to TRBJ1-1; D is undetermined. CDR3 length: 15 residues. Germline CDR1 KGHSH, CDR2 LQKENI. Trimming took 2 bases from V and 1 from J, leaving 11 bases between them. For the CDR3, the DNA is TGTGCCAGCTCACCAGTGGAGGCCACGAACACTGAAGCTTTCTTT. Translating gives CASSPVEATNTEAFF.

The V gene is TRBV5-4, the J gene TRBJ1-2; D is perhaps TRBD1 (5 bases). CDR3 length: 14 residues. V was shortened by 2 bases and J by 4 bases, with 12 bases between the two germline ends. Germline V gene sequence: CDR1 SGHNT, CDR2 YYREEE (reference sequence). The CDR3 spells CASSFEKGFYGYTF. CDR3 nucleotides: TGTGCCAGCAGCTTCGAGAAGGGGTTCTATGGCTACACCTTC.

The CDR3: CASSSRGAAGGRNEQFF. The CDR3 DNA reads as TGTGCCAGCAGCTCCAGAGGTGCAGCGGGAGGGAGGAATGAGCAGTTCTTC. This sequence joins TRBV7-9 and TRBJ2-1; 10 nucleotides agree with TRBD2. Germline trimming cut 4 bases from V and 7 bases from J; bases unmatched to any gene: 13. CDR3 length: 17 amino acids. The germline V gene has CDR1 SEHNR and CDR2 FQNEAQ (reference sequence). The full variable domain, rest sourced from reference TRBV7-9 and TRBJ2-1, is DTGVSQNPRHKITKRGQNVTFRCDPISEHNRLYWYRQTLGQGPEFLTYFQNEAQLEKSRLLSDRFSAERPKGSFSTLEIQRTEQGDSAMYLCASSSRGAAGGRNEQFFGPGTRLTVL.

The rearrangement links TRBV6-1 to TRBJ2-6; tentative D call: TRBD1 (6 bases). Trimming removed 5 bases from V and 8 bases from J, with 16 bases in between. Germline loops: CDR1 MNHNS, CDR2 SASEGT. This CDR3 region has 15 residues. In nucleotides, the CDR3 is TGTGCCAGCAGTTCAGTGGCTACAGGGTCCAACGTCCTGACTTTC. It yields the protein CASSSVATGSNVLTF.

The CDR3 DNA is TGTGCCACCAGCAGAGCGTCCACCGGTGAGACCCAGTACTTC. Its protein is CATSRASTGETQYF. The rearrangement uses TRBV15 and TRBJ2-5; D unclear. CDR3 length equals 14 residues. Germline V lookup: CDR1 LNHNV, CDR2 YYDKDF (reference sequence). The V end was cut by 1 base, the J end by 5 bases, with 11 bases between.

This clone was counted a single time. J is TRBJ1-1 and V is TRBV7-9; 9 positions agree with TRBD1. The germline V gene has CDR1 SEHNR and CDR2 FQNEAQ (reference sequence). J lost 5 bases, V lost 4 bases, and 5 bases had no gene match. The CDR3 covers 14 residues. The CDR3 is CASSWGQGTTEAFF. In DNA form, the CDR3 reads TGTGCCAGCAGCTGGGGACAGGGAACGACTGAAGCTTTCTTT.

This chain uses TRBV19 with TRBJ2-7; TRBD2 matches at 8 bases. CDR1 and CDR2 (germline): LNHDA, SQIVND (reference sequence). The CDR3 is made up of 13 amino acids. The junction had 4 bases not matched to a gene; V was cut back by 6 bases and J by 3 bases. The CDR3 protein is CASSQGLGYEQYF. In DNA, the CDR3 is TGTGCCAGTAGCCAGGGACTAGGCTACGAGCAGTACTTC.

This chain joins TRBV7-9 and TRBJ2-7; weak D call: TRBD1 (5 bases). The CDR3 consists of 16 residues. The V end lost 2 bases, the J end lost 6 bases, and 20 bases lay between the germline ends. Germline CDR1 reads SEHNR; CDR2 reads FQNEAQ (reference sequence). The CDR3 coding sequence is TGTGCCAGCAGCTTATGGGGCGGCGGCTCAGCCGTCGAGCAGTACTTC. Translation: CASSLWGGGSAVEQYF.

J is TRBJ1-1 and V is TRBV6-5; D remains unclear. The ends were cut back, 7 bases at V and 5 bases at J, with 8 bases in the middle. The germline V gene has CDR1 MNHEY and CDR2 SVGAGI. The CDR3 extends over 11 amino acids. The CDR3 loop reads CASIGSTEAFF. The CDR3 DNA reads TGTGCCAGCATAGGGAGTACTGAAGCTTTCTTT.

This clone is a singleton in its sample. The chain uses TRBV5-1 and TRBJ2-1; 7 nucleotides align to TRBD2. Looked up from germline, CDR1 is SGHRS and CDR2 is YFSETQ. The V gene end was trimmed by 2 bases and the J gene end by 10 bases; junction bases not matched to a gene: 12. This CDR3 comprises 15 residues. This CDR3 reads CASSLSVGRGREQFF. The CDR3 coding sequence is TGCGCCAGCAGCTTATCAGTTGGGAGGGGTAGGGAGCAGTTCTTC. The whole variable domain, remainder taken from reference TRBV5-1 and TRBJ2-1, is KAGVTQTPRYLIKTRGQQVTLSCSPISGHRSVSWYQQTPGQGLQFLFEYFSETQRNKGNFPGRFSGRQFSNSRSEMNVSTLELGDSALYLCASSLSVGRGREQFFGPGTRLTVL.